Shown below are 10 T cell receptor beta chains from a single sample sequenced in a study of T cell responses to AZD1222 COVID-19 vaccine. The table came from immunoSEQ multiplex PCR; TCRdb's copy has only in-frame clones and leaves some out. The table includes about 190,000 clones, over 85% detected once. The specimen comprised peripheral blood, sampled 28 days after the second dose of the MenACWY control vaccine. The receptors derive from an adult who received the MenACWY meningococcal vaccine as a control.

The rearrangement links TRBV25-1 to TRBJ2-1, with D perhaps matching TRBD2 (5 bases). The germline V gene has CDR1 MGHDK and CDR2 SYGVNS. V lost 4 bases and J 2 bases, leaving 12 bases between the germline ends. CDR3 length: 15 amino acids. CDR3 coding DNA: TGTGCCAGCAGTGCACCGGGATCCCCCTACAATGAGCAGTTCTTC. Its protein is CASSAPGSPYNEQFF. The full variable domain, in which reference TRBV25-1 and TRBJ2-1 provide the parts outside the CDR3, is EADIYQTPRYLVIGTGKKITLECSQTMGHDKMYWYQQDPGMELHLIHYSYGVNSTEKGDLSSESTVSRIRTEHFPLTLESARPSHTSQYLCASSAPGSPYNEQFFGPGTRLTVL.

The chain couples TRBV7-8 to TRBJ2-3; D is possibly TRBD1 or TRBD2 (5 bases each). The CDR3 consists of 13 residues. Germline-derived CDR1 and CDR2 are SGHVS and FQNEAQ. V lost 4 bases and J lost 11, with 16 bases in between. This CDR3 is CASSSFGTVEQYF. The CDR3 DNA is TGTGCCAGCAGCTCCTTCGGGACCGTTGAGCAGTATTTT.

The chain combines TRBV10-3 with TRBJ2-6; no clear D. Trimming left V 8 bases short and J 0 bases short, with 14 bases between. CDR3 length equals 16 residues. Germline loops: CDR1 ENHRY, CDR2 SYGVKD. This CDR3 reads CAIPSGNASGANVLTF. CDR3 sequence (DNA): TGTGCCATCCCCTCCGGAAACGCCTCTGGGGCCAACGTCCTGACTTTC.

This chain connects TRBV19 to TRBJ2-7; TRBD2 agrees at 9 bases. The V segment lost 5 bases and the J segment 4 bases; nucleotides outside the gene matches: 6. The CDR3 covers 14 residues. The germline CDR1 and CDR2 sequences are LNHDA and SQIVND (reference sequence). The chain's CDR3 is CASSQSGRSYEQYF. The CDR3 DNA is TGTGCCAGTAGTCAGAGCGGGAGGTCGTACGAGCAGTACTTC.

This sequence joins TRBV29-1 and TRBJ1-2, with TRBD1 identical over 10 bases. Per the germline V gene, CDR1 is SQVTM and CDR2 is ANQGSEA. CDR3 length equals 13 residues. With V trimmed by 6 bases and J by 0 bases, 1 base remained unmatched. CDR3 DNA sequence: TGCAGCGTCGGGACAGGGGCTAACTATGGCTACACCTTC. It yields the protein CSVGTGANYGYTF. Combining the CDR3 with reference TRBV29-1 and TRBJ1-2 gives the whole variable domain SAVISQKPSRDICQRGTSLTIQCQVDSQVTMMFWYRQQPGQSLTLIATANQGSEATYESGFVIDKFPISRPNLTFSTLTVSNMSPEDSSIYLCSVGTGANYGYTFGSGTRLTVV.

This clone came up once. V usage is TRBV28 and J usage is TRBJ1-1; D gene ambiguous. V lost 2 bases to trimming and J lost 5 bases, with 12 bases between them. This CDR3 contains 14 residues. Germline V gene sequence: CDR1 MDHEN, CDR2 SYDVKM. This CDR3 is CASSLRVPGTEAFF. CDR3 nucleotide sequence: TGTGCCAGCAGTTTAAGGGTCCCGGGGACTGAAGCTTTCTTT.

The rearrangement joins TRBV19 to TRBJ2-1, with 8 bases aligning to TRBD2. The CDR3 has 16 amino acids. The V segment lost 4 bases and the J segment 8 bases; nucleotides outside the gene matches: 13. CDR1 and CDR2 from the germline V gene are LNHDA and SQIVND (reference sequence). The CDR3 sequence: CASSNPRAGAGDEQFF. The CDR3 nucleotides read TGTGCCAGTAGTAACCCTCGAGCGGGGGCGGGAGATGAGCAGTTCTTC.

The CDR3 DNA reads TGTGCCAGCAGTGAATTGGGGATGGGGACTGAAGCTTTCTTT. Amino acid sequence: CASSELGMGTEAFF. The chain couples TRBV25-1 to TRBJ1-1; D gene ambiguous. The CDR3 consists of 14 residues. V was trimmed by 1 base and J by 5 bases, leaving 11 bases between them. Germline CDR1 MGHDK, CDR2 SYGVNS.

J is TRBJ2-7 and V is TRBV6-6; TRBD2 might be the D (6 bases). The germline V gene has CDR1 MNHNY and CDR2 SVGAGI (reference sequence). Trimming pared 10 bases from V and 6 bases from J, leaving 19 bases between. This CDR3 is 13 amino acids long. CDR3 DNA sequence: TGTGCCACCACGGGACTCCCGGGAAGCGAGCAGTACTTC. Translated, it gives CATTGLPGSEQYF.

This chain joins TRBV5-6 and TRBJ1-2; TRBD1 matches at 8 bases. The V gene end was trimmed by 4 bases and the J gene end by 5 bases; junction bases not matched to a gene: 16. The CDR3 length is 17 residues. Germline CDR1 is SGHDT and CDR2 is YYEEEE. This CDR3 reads CASSPASGQGARYGYTF. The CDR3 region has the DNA TGTGCCAGCAGCCCTGCGTCTGGGCAGGGGGCTAGGTATGGCTACACCTTC.